This is a list of T cell receptor beta chains from one sample in a study of technical replicates of blood from a few donors. Assay used: immunoSEQ multiplex PCR; TCRdb lists only in-frame clones, some missing. This table has some 89,000 clones, about 95% appearing once. The source material was T cells isolated from PBMCs. The receptors shown here come from a human donor in good health. Both conserved end residues are trimmed from each CDR3. D genes are given only for firm matches. Clone size appears in some rows only: once, few, many, or a class for an expanded clone.

j_call | clone_size | v_call | d_call | cdr3_aa
TRBJ2-1 | NA | TRBV28 | TRBD2 | AATTSGSFYNEQF
TRBJ1-4 | NA | TRBV7-3 | NA | ASSRNREGGNEKLF
TRBJ2-7 | NA | TRBV4-2 | TRBD2 | ASSQGSGGTSGRHEQY
TRBJ2-4 | NA | TRBV5-6 | NA | ASSLAGAKNIQY
TRBJ1-1 | NA | TRBV2 | TRBD1 | ASRTQGVSPEAF
TRBJ1-5 | NA | TRBV6-5 | NA | ASSRGGSFQPQH
TRBJ2-2 | NA | TRBV9 | TRBD2 | ASSAGLAEATGELF
TRBJ2-1 | NA | TRBV9 | TRBD2 | ASSAGGGWGPNEQF
TRBJ1-4 | NA | TRBV28 | TRBD1 | ASGVWDRGDISINEKLF
TRBJ2-7 | NA | TRBV11-2 | TRBD2 | ASSLGLAGWSYEQY
TRBJ2-1 | NA | TRBV9 | TRBD2 | ASSPRTSGRALYNEQF
TRBJ2-1 | NA | TRBV7-9 | TRBD2 | ASRLGGRNEQF
TRBJ1-3 | NA | TRBV5-1 | NA | ASSLAGGSNTIY
TRBJ2-3 | NA | TRBV2 | TRBD2 | ASRGTSGSTDTQY
TRBJ2-1 | NA | TRBV27 | NA | ASSPGRYNEQF
TRBJ2-2 | NA | TRBV13 | TRBD1 | ASRWTGDTGELF
TRBJ1-2 | NA | TRBV18 | NA | ASSPGEANYGYT
TRBJ1-1 | NA | TRBV20-1 | NA | SYKGGTEAF
TRBJ1-2 | NA | TRBV9 | NA | ASTPGH
TRBJ1-2 | few | TRBV7-9 | NA | ASSVQGTYGYT
TRBJ2-7 | NA | TRBV7-9 | NA | ASSLSWDWDYEQY
TRBJ2-1 | NA | TRBV25-1 | TRBD2 | ASMGLAGQGNEQF
TRBJ1-1 | NA | TRBV5-4 | NA | ASSTNRVNTEAF
TRBJ2-7 | NA | TRBV7-9 | NA | ASSQTASAEVSYEQY
TRBJ1-2 | once | TRBV27 | NA | ASSLSRAGSDGYT
TRBJ2-7 | NA | TRBV30 | TRBD2 | AGITSGRVQY
TRBJ2-2 | NA | TRBV19 | TRBD1 | ASSPDRGRISGELF
TRBJ2-1 | NA | TRBV6-5 | NA | ASSYGVARDNEQF
TRBJ2-1 | NA | TRBV27 | TRBD2 | ASSFYGSGRLNEQF
TRBJ2-5 | NA | TRBV5-1 | TRBD2 | ASSLALAGGGETQY
TRBJ2-7 | NA | TRBV7-6 | TRBD1 | ASSGRDRVGEQY
TRBJ2-2 | NA | TRBV19 | TRBD1 | ASSTTGGTGELF
TRBJ1-1 | NA | TRBV7-9 | NA | ASSSGTEAF
TRBJ1-2 | NA | TRBV11-2 | NA | ASSVGTNYGYT
TRBJ2-3 | NA | TRBV6-5 | TRBD1 | ASSLDRGPDTQY
TRBJ2-7 | once | TRBV2 | NA | ASQITSLASYEQY
TRBJ2-3 | NA | TRBV7-9 | NA | ASSQDTYEDTQY
TRBJ1-2 | NA | TRBV9 | NA | ASSAMLRGGAYGYT
TRBJ2-7 | NA | TRBV10-1 | TRBD1 | ASSPRTGVSEQY
TRBJ1-4 | NA | TRBV2 | NA | ASREYRTEKLF
TRBJ2-7 | NA | TRBV6-5 | NA | ASSYSQRFLYEQY
TRBJ1-1 | NA | TRBV25-1 | NA | ASSSLYRDGTEAF
TRBJ2-1 | NA | TRBV5-1 | NA | ASSLGGETYNEQF
TRBJ2-1 | NA | TRBV5-4 | TRBD2 | ASSLEGQLGLAGLYNEQF
TRBJ2-3 | NA | TRBV18 | NA | ASSPPSSSTDTQY
TRBJ2-7 | NA | TRBV29-1 | TRBD1 | SVTGDRDHYYEQY
TRBJ2-3 | NA | TRBV6-1 | TRBD2 | ALGVAGFSTDTQY
TRBJ1-4 | NA | TRBV2 | TRBD1 | ASRPDRRNEKLF
TRBJ2-3 | once | TRBV4-3 | TRBD2 | ASSLGLAVTDTQY
TRBJ1-5 | NA | TRBV11-2 | NA | ASSLGGGNQPQH
TRBJ1-4 | NA | TRBV28 | TRBD1 | ASTIKGQGWEKLF
TRBJ2-3 | NA | TRBV2 | NA | ASSEPNAAGKTQY
TRBJ1-3 | NA | TRBV7-9 | TRBD1 | ASSQTGGAYTIY